This record covers a single TCR beta chain. Antigen unknown. Germline V gives CDR1 SGHRS, CDR2 YFSETQ. V lost 1 base, J lost 8 bases, and 4 bases stayed unmatched. CDR3 length equals 14 residues. This record comes from a study of cytomegalovirus exposure and HLA in healthy donors. Overall study: Drawn from HLA-typed donors, 83 million or so unique TCRs were held in an early data release. Membership in the Caucasian-associated ancestry cluster was found for around 81% of nearly 400 genotyped donors.

Study-level findings and limits: DRB1 showed the most TCR associations and HLA-C the fewest in a later analysis, as rates varied by HLA locus. In a later analysis, TCR beta V- and J-gene trimming was associated with a missense DCLRE1C variant.

PCR involved 60 Vbeta and 13 Jbeta primers. Measured with immunoSEQ multiplex PCR; TCRdb has only the in-frame clones, and not every one. The sample has about 110,000 clones, 75% seen once. The material sequenced was PBMCs. The clonotype originates from a male donor in good health and CMV-seropositive. This chain links TRBV5-1 with TRBJ1-4; TRBD1 aligns across 8 bases. DNA of the CDR3: TGCGCCAGCAGCTTGTCAGGGGGCAGGGAAAAACTGTTTTTT. Its translation: CASSLSGGREKLFF.